This T cell receptor (beta chain) was sequenced in a study of cytomegalovirus exposure and HLA in healthy donors. Broader study findings: Some segments of the V type, notably TRBV6-2 and TRBV6-3, were excluded as indistinguishable.

In this sample, this clone turned up a few times. Its antigen is not known. PCR amplification relied on 60 Vbeta primers (plus 13 Jbeta primers). Using immunoSEQ multiplex PCR, the repertoire was profiled, and TCRdb retains in-frame clones only, with some absent. The profile covers around 150,000 clones, with roughly 9.6% appearing a single time and around 7% taken by the ten largest. Germline-derived CDR1 and CDR2 are SGDLS and YYNGEE. V was clipped by 4 bases and J by 5 bases, with 31 bases between them. The CDR3 contains 20 residues. Sequencing was carried out using PBMCs. The chain links TRBV9 to TRBJ2-1; D might be TRBD1 (7 bases). The sequence was obtained from a woman in her 40s in good health and CMV-seropositive. DNA of the CDR3: TGTGCCAGCAGCTTTCGCCGGGACAGACCAGCCGGGAGCATAGACAATGAGCAGTTCTTC. Amino acid sequence: CASSFRRDRPAGSIDNEQFF.